This T cell receptor beta chain was documented in a study of cytomegalovirus exposure and HLA in healthy donors. Study results and caveats: Association with HLA alleles at 0.05 false discovery rate was found for approximately 18,000 TCR beta sequences in a later analysis. Researchers counted roughly 150 TCR beta chains as cytomegalovirus-associated. According to an earlier analysis, most TCR beta V segments yielded productive rearrangements about 90% or about 30% of the time.

Both 60 Vbeta primers and 13 Jbeta primers went into the PCR. This table comes from immunoSEQ multiplex PCR, and its TCRdb copy is limited to in-frame clones, with some not included. The sample includes roughly 190,000 clones, around four fifths seen only once; the top ten take approximately 2.4%. Healthy bone marrow donors formed the donor group. CDR3 length: 13 residues. CDR1 SGHAT and CDR2 FQNNGV come from the germline V gene. The V gene lost 1 base and the J gene lost 6 bases, with 7 bases spanning the gap. On this clone itself: Its antigen is not known.

The sequenced sample was PBMCs. V usage is TRBV11-2 and J usage is TRBJ2-1; unclear D gene. The source is a woman aged 50 to 65 in good health and CMV-seropositive. CDR3 sequence (DNA): TGTGCCAGCAGCTTAGGAGCTTTCAATGAGCAGTTCTTC. This encodes CASSLGAFNEQFF. Combining the CDR3 with reference TRBV11-2 and TRBJ2-1 gives the whole variable domain EAGVAQSPRYKIIEKRQSVAFWCNPISGHATLYWYQQILGQGPKLLIQFQNNGVVDDSQLPKDRFSAERLKGVDSTLKIQPAKLEDSAVYLCASSLGAFNEQFFGPGTRLTVL.